These 21 T cell receptor beta chains were sequenced from one sample in a study of T-cell reconstitution after alpha-beta-depleted transplantation in children. Molecular barcoding with unique molecular identifiers was used for the TCRbeta library. TCRdb reanalysed the PCR reads using MiXCR and keeps one entry per CDR3 protein. The sample records hundreds of thousands of distinct CDR3 sequences, approximately 16% being singletons. The sequences come from PBMCs from the stem cell graft donor, collected from the stem cell graft. The receptors were sampled from a human donor who donated a stem cell graft to a child with acute myeloid leukemia.

The chain links TRBV6-6 to TRBJ2-1; D ambiguous. Germline lookup yields CDR1 MNHNY and CDR2 SVGAGI (reference sequence). Trimming pared 7 bases from V and 9 bases from J, leaving 16 bases between. This CDR3 has 13 amino acids. CDR3 nucleotides: TGTGCCAGCAATTGGGTCGGTGACGGTGAGCAGTTCTTC. It encodes CASNWVGDGEQFF.

CDR3 sequence reads: CATSEQGAVDTEAFF. CDR3 coding DNA: TGTGCCACCAGCGAACAGGGTGCGGTGGACACTGAAGCTTTCTTT. The V gene is TRBV15, the J gene TRBJ1-1, with D maybe TRBD1 (6 bases). From germline, CDR1 is LNHNV and CDR2 YYDKDF (reference sequence). Trimming took 5 bases from V and 3 from J, leaving 16 bases between them. The CDR3 totals 15 residues.

The genes are TRBV7-2 and TRBJ2-7; 9 nucleotides match TRBD1. Germline CDR1 SGHTA, CDR2 FQGNSA. CDR3 length equals 17 residues. V dropped 3 bases and J dropped 4; count of bases not matched to a gene: 13. The CDR3 DNA reads TGTGCCAGCAGCTTCGGGACAGGGCCCCGTCTTTTTTACGAGCAGTACTTC. It translates to CASSFGTGPRLFYEQYF.

The chain links TRBV5-1 to TRBJ2-1; 7 positions agree with TRBD2. Germline CDR1 reads SGHRS; CDR2 reads YFSETQ. The CDR3 runs 14 residues. The trim removed 1 base at V and 11 bases at J, leaving 9 bases unmatched. CDR3 residues: CASSLLGGIDQQFF. CDR3 sequence (DNA): TGCGCCAGCAGCTTGCTGGGGGGGATAGATCAGCAGTTCTTC.

This chain joins TRBV20-1 and TRBJ2-3; TRBD2 aligns across 7 bases. The junction had 10 bases not matched to a gene; V was cut back by 7 bases and J by 6 bases. There are 13 residues in the CDR3. CDR1 is DFQATT, CDR2 SNEGSKA, per germline (reference sequence). The CDR3 loop is CSGPAGWMDTQYF. CDR3 sequence (DNA): TGCAGTGGACCAGCGGGGTGGATGGATACGCAGTATTTT.

The sample holds many counts of this clonotype. The chain employs TRBV20-1 and TRBJ1-6; no firm D call. CDR3 length equals 11 residues. V was trimmed by 3 bases and J by 10 bases, leaving 7 bases between them. Germline CDR1 reads DFQATT; CDR2 reads SNEGSKA (reference sequence). The CDR3 coding sequence is TGCAGTGCTAGCGTAGACTCACCCCTCCACTTT. Amino acid sequence: CSASVDSPLHF.

The V and J genes are TRBV5-1 and TRBJ2-2; 9 bases are a match to TRBD1. The length of the CDR3 is 14 residues. The germline gives CDR1 SGHRS, CDR2 YFSETQ. With V trimmed by 5 bases and J by 5 bases, 4 bases remained unmatched. The CDR3: CASRYRGRTGELFF. For the CDR3, the DNA is TGCGCCAGCAGATACAGGGGGCGTACCGGGGAGCTGTTTTTT.

This clonotype was seen only a few times. The chain links TRBV7-2 to TRBJ2-5, with D perhaps matching TRBD2 (5 bases). The CDR3 length is 15 residues. Germline V gene lookup returns CDR1 SGHTA and CDR2 FQGNSA. Trimming pared 1 base from V and 5 bases from J, leaving 14 bases between. CDR3 amino acids: CASSLVVFPGETQYF. The CDR3 DNA is TGTGCCAGCAGCTTAGTAGTGTTTCCGGGGGAGACCCAGTACTTC.

V gene TRBV6-5 combines with J gene TRBJ2-3; no definite D call. V was shortened by 4 bases and J by 3 bases, with 17 bases between the two germline ends. The CDR3 runs to 16 residues. The V gene's germline CDR1 is MNHEY and CDR2 SVGAGI. Written as DNA, the CDR3 is TGTGCCAGCAGTTCAGACACTTTACACGGGACAGATACGCAGTATTTT. This codes for CASSSDTLHGTDTQYF.

The genes are TRBV9 and TRBJ2-2; D unresolved. This CDR3 has 16 residues. Deletions cut 2 bases from V and 0 bases from J, with 11 bases between. Germline V gene lookup returns CDR1 SGDLS and CDR2 YYNGEE. CDR3 protein: CASSVALKANTGELFF. CDR3 sequence (DNA): TGTGCCAGCAGCGTTGCCCTTAAAGCGAACACCGGGGAGCTGTTTTTT. Using reference TRBV9 and TRBJ2-2 for the parts outside the CDR3, the full variable domain is DSGVTQTPKHLITATGQRVTLRCSPRSGDLSVYWYQQSLDQGLQFLIQYYNGEERAKGNILERFSAQQFPDLHSELNLSSLELGDSALYFCASSVALKANTGELFFGEGSRLTVL.

At least ten counts were recorded for this clonotype. The V gene is TRBV5-5, the J gene TRBJ1-2, with D unresolved. CDR1 SGHKS and CDR2 YYEKEE come from the germline V gene (reference sequence). V gave up 3 bases and J gave up 2 bases, with 8 bases separating them. This CDR3 spans 13 amino acids. CDR3 DNA sequence: TGTGCCAGCAGCTCCCTGGGCAACTATGGCTACACCTTC. Translation: CASSSLGNYGYTF.

The V gene is TRBV5-1, the J gene TRBJ2-5; tentatively, D is TRBD1 (6 bases). V was shortened by 8 bases and J by 1 base, with 15 bases between the two germline ends. The CDR3 covers 14 residues. Germline CDR1 reads SGHRS; CDR2 reads YFSETQ. CDR3 protein: CASKERGSQETQYF. Here the CDR3 DNA reads TGCGCCAGTAAGGAGAGGGGGAGCCAAGAGACCCAGTACTTC.

In this sample, this clonotype turned up many times. V usage is TRBV20-1 and J usage is TRBJ2-5; 8 nucleotides match TRBD1. J gave up 7 bases and V 6 bases, and 7 bases lay outside the gene matches. The CDR3 consists of 12 residues. Germline-derived CDR1 and CDR2 are DFQATT and SNEGSKA (reference sequence). For the CDR3, the DNA is TGCAGTGCCCGGACAGGGTACGGGACCCAGTACTTC. Protein: CSARTGYGTQYF.

This clonotype showed up many times. The rearrangement uses TRBV4-3 and TRBJ2-3; 9 positions match TRBD2. Trimming cost V 0 bases and J 4 bases; bases outside gene matches: 8. There are 17 residues in the CDR3. Germline lookup yields CDR1 LGHNA and CDR2 YSLEER. The CDR3, as DNA: TGCGCCAGCAGCCAAGAATGGCTAGCGGGGATTTCAGATACGCAGTATTTT. This gives the protein CASSQEWLAGISDTQYF.

This chain links TRBV7-2 with TRBJ2-2; 9 nucleotides match TRBD1. This CDR3 has 14 residues. The germline CDR1 and CDR2 sequences are SGHTA and FQGNSA. V shed 8 bases and J 2 bases; nucleotides not matched to a gene: 3. The CDR3 coding sequence is TGTGCCAGCCAGGGACAGGGCAACACCGGGGAGCTGTTTTTT. Translating gives CASQGQGNTGELFF. Variable domain in full (rest from reference TRBV7-2 and TRBJ2-2): GAGVSQSPSNKVTEKGKDVELRCDPISGHTALYWYRQSLGQGLEFLIYFQGNSAPDKSGLPSDRFSAERTGGSVSTLTIQRTQQEDSAVYLCASQGQGNTGELFFGEGSRLTVL.

Only a few counts were recorded for this clonotype. The J gene is TRBJ2-5, the V gene TRBV20-1; weak D call: TRBD2 (5 bases). Trimming left V 6 bases short and J 0 bases short, with 14 bases between. Germline lookup yields CDR1 DFQATT and CDR2 SNEGSKA (reference sequence). The CDR3 covers 14 residues. In DNA, the CDR3 is TGCAGTGCCAGAATTACCGGGAACCAAGAGACCCAGTACTTC. Protein product: CSARITGNQETQYF.

The genes are TRBV7-2 and TRBJ2-1; 8 positions agree with TRBD1. The CDR3 extends over 13 amino acids. The germline V gene encodes CDR1 SGHTA and CDR2 FQGNSA. The V segment lost 4 bases and the J segment 8 bases; nucleotides outside the gene matches: 4. The CDR3 protein is CASSSGQGDEQFF. The CDR3 nucleotides read TGTGCCAGCAGCTCTGGACAGGGCGATGAGCAGTTCTTC.

The chain employs TRBV4-2 and TRBJ1-2, with 8 bases fitting TRBD1. Germline loops: CDR1 LGHNA, CDR2 YNFKEQ. The junction had 6 bases not matched to a gene; V was cut back by 1 base and J by 2 bases. This CDR3 is built from 16 residues. The CDR3: CASSQGQGPNNYGYTF. CDR3 DNA sequence: TGTGCCAGCAGCCAAGGACAGGGGCCAAACAACTATGGCTACACCTTC.

This clonotype has a handful of counts. The V gene is TRBV28, the J gene TRBJ1-5, with 11 bases identical to TRBD1. This CDR3 spans 17 amino acids. In germline, CDR1 is MDHEN, CDR2 SYDVKM. The trim removed 2 bases at V and 4 bases at J, leaving 7 bases unmatched. CDR3 sequence: CASSLPMGTGGNQPQHF. The CDR3 nucleotides read TGTGCCAGCAGTTTACCAATGGGGACAGGGGGAAATCAGCCCCAGCATTTT.

The chain uses TRBV5-1 and TRBJ2-1; a weak D match, TRBD2 (5 bases). V was shortened by 0 bases and J by 5 bases, with 15 bases between the two germline ends. The CDR3 consists of 16 residues. Germline CDR1 reads SGHRS; CDR2 reads YFSETQ. CDR3 in DNA: TGCGCCAGCAGCTTGGCCCCAAGTGGGAGTCACAATGAGCAGTTCTTC. Its translation is CASSLAPSGSHNEQFF. Full variable domain (missing parts from reference TRBV5-1 and TRBJ2-1): KAGVTQTPRYLIKTRGQQVTLSCSPISGHRSVSWYQQTPGQGLQFLFEYFSETQRNKGNFPGRFSGRQFSNSRSEMNVSTLELGDSALYLCASSLAPSGSHNEQFFGPGTRLTVL.

V is TRBV12-3 or TRBV12-4 and J is TRBJ2-3; no firm D call. The V and J ends lost 6 bases and 5 bases respectively, with 12 bases between them. The CDR3 runs to 13 residues. Written as DNA, the CDR3 is TGTGCCAGCAGCTTTAGTAGGTTAGATACGCAGTATTTT. It is translated as CASSFSRLDTQYF.